Shown below are 28 T cell receptor beta chains from a single sample sequenced in a study of blood T cell repertoires in COVID-19. Measured with immunoSEQ multiplex PCR; TCRdb has only the in-frame clones, and not every one. The sample includes around 71,000 clones, about 86% seen only once; the top ten take 28%. The material sequenced was peripheral blood. The receptors shown here come from a man in his 70s with acute or convalescent COVID-19.

The chain links TRBV2 to TRBJ1-5; TRBD1 matches at 10 bases. The V and J ends lost 6 bases and 11 bases, in that order; junction bases with no gene match: 13. The CDR3 runs 15 residues. Looked up from germline, CDR1 is SNHLY and CDR2 is FYNNEI. CDR3 loop: CASRTAGGQGIAQHF. CDR3 sequence (DNA): TGTGCCAGCAGGACCGCCGGGGGACAGGGGATAGCCCAGCATTTT.

This clone was seen more than once but under ten times. The V gene is TRBV30, the J gene TRBJ2-3; D unclear. Germline CDR1 GTSNPN, CDR2 SVGIG (reference sequence). V was clipped by 1 base and J by 3 bases, with 14 bases between them. This CDR3 has 15 residues. This chain's CDR3 is CAWSASITVTDTQYF. CDR3 nucleotides: TGTGCCTGGAGTGCTTCAATTACAGTAACAGATACGCAGTATTTT.

This clone was seen only once. V usage is TRBV25-1 and J usage is TRBJ1-2; TRBD1 agrees at 10 bases. CDR3 size: 14 residues. Germline V lookup: CDR1 MGHDK, CDR2 SYGVNS. Trimming removed 4 bases from V and 3 bases from J; junction bases left unmatched: 2. The CDR3 here is CASSADRGYYGYTF. The CDR3 DNA follows: TGTGCCAGCAGTGCGGACAGGGGGTACTATGGCTACACCTTC.

V gene TRBV9 combines with J gene TRBJ2-1; possible D gene TRBD1, 6 bases. The CDR3 extends over 16 amino acids. Germline CDR1 is SGDLS and CDR2 is YYNGEE. With 3 bases removed from V and 1 base from J, the gap between germline ends came to 14 bases. CDR3 sequence reads: CASSATGTPSYNEQFF. The CDR3 DNA sequence: TGTGCCAGCAGCGCGACCGGGACACCATCCTACAATGAGCAGTTCTTC.

The chain recombines TRBV15 with TRBJ1-1; possibly TRBD1 for D (5 bases). V was trimmed by 1 base and J by 1 base, leaving 10 bases between them. Germline assignment: CDR1 LNHNV and CDR2 YYDKDF (reference sequence). The CDR3 has 15 amino acids. CDR3 DNA: TGTGCCACCAGCAGAGGCGGGGCCCAGAACACTGAAGCTTTCTTT. Translating it yields CATSRGGAQNTEAFF.

This clone was counted between two and nine times. The chain links TRBV19 to TRBJ1-4; TRBD1 might be the D (6 bases). The CDR3 is 15 amino acids. Deletions cut 6 bases from V and 7 bases from J, with 18 bases between. CDR1 LNHDA and CDR2 SQIVND come from the germline V gene (reference sequence). The CDR3 sequence: CASSLTGVELEKLFF. The CDR3 DNA sequence: TGTGCCAGTAGCCTGACAGGCGTAGAGCTTGAAAAACTGTTTTTT.

This sequence joins TRBV2 and TRBJ1-1, with 8 bases fitting TRBD1. Germline trimming cut 7 bases from V and 6 bases from J; bases unmatched to any gene: 4. This CDR3 spans 12 amino acids. Germline lookup yields CDR1 SNHLY and CDR2 FYNNEI. The CDR3 DNA follows: TGTGCCAGCACCGGACAGGGCGCTGAAGCTTTCTTT. Translated: CASTGQGAEAFF.

The chain links TRBV5-4 to TRBJ1-1; 9 nucleotides agree with TRBD1. The CDR3 has 13 residues. Germline CDR1 SGHNT, CDR2 YYREEE (reference sequence). With 4 bases clipped from V and 5 bases from J, the junction kept 3 bases outside the gene matches. DNA for the CDR3: TGTGCCAGCAGCCGGGACAGGGATACTGAAGCTTTCTTT. It codes for CASSRDRDTEAFF.

CDR3 in amino acids: CASSSGRDYSSYEQYF. As DNA, the CDR3 is TGTGCCAGCAGTTCCGGCCGGGACTACTCCTCCTACGAGCAGTACTTC. The chain employs TRBV6-2 or TRBV6-3 and TRBJ2-7, with 7 bases fitting TRBD2. CDR3 length: 16 residues. With V trimmed by 4 bases and J by 0 bases, 9 bases remained unmatched. The germline gives CDR1 MNHEY, CDR2 SVGEGT.

V is TRBV19 and J is TRBJ2-1; tentatively, D is TRBD2 (5 bases). CDR1 and CDR2 (germline): LNHDA, SQIVND (reference sequence). CDR3 size: 16 residues. V was clipped by 3 bases and J by 0 bases, with 12 bases between them. CDR3 residues: CASSMWRTRSYNEQFF. The CDR3 nucleotides read TGTGCCAGTAGTATGTGGAGGACCCGCTCCTACAATGAGCAGTTCTTC.

This clone was recorded a few times. The genes are TRBV2 and TRBJ1-6; 7 nucleotides agree with TRBD1. J gave up 7 bases and V 7 bases, and 4 bases lay outside the gene matches. The V gene's germline CDR1 is SNHLY and CDR2 FYNNEI. The CDR3 has 13 amino acids. CDR3 sequence reads: CASIGTENSPLHF. In DNA form, the CDR3 reads TGTGCCAGCATAGGGACAGAGAATTCACCCCTCCACTTT.

The chain employs TRBV27 and TRBJ1-2, with 7 bases lining up with TRBD1. In germline, CDR1 is MNHEY, CDR2 SMNVEV (reference sequence). The CDR3 is made up of 14 amino acids. The junction had 8 bases not matched to a gene; V was cut back by 4 bases and J by 6 bases. The CDR3: CASSSDRDSDGYTF. DNA of the CDR3: TGTGCCAGCAGTTCAGACAGGGATTCCGATGGCTACACCTTC.

The rearrangement links TRBV29-1 to TRBJ1-2, with D uncertain. Germline CDR1 reads SQVTM; CDR2 reads ANQGSEA. The CDR3 has 13 amino acids. Deletions cut 2 bases from V and 0 bases from J, with 7 bases between. CDR3 in DNA: TGCAGCGTTGAATCAGGTTCTAACTATGGCTACACCTTC. This sequence encodes CSVESGSNYGYTF.

The chain uses TRBV18 and TRBJ1-2; the D gene is possibly TRBD1 (5 bases). The V gene lost 6 bases and the J gene lost 4 bases, with 21 bases spanning the gap. The CDR3 totals 16 residues. Germline CDR1 and CDR2: KGHSH and LQKENI. CDR3 amino acids: CASSLGQGTPGYGYTF. The CDR3 DNA sequence: TGTGCCAGCTCCCTAGGCCAGGGCACGCCTGGCTATGGCTACACCTTC.

The chain links TRBV7-9 to TRBJ2-3, with TRBD2 matching over 7 bases. Germline CDR1 is SEHNR and CDR2 is FQNEAQ (reference sequence). J lost 1 base, V lost 3 bases, and 7 bases had no gene match. This CDR3 has 16 amino acids. CDR3 amino acids: CASSFRLAQRTDTQYF. For the CDR3, the DNA is TGTGCCAGCAGCTTCAGACTAGCCCAACGCACAGATACGCAGTATTTT. Full variable domain (missing parts from reference TRBV7-9 and TRBJ2-3): DTGVSQNPRHKITKRGQNVTFRCDPISEHNRLYWYRQTLGQGPEFLTYFQNEAQLEKSRLLSDRFSAERPKGSFSTLEIQRTEQGDSAMYLCASSFRLAQRTDTQYFGPGTRLTVL.

This chain links TRBV12-3 or TRBV12-4 with TRBJ2-5; 7 nucleotides match TRBD2. Losses at the gene ends were 3 bases for V and 5 bases for J; bases not matched to a gene: 3. This CDR3 comprises 13 residues. CDR3: CASSFGGIETQYF. In DNA, the CDR3 is TGTGCCAGCAGTTTCGGGGGGATCGAGACCCAGTACTTC.

The table lists this clone with a count of one. The J gene is TRBJ2-5, the V gene TRBV6-5, with 7 positions matching TRBD1. The germline V gene has CDR1 MNHEY and CDR2 SVGAGI. The CDR3 covers 13 residues. V shed 10 bases and J 1 base; nucleotides not matched to a gene: 6. CDR3 nucleotides: TGTGCCACAGCGAGACAGGGCCAAGAGACCCAGTACTTC. This sequence encodes CATARQGQETQYF.

The chain links TRBV24-1 to TRBJ2-2; 7 bases align to TRBD2. The CDR3 is 15 residues long. V trimming: 4 bases; J trimming: 6 bases; junction bases outside the gene matches: 7. CDR1 KGHDR and CDR2 SFDVKD come from the germline V gene. Here the CDR3 DNA reads TGTGCCACCAGTGAACAAGCGGGAATAGCCGGGGAGCTGTTTTTT. This encodes CATSEQAGIAGELFF.

This chain joins TRBV10-3 and TRBJ1-3, with no clear D. Germline-derived CDR1 and CDR2 are ENHRY and SYGVKD. There are 16 residues in the CDR3. V was pared by 4 bases and J by 1 base, with 14 bases between. Here the CDR3 reads CAISGIAAASGNTIYF. CDR3 in DNA: TGTGCCATCAGTGGAATAGCAGCGGCTTCTGGAAACACCATATATTTT.

The chain employs TRBV7-8 and TRBJ1-5, with D hard to call. Trimming left V 11 bases short and J 0 bases short, with 8 bases between. This CDR3 has 12 residues. The germline CDR1 and CDR2 sequences are SGHVS and FQNEAQ. The chain's CDR3 is CACGDSNQPQHF. The CDR3, as DNA: TGTGCCTGTGGAGATAGCAATCAGCCCCAGCATTTT.

V usage is TRBV19 and J usage is TRBJ2-1, with 7 bases that match TRBD1. This CDR3 is 15 amino acids long. Germline V gives CDR1 LNHDA, CDR2 SQIVND (reference sequence). The V and J ends lost 7 bases and 7 bases, in that order; junction bases with no gene match: 13. DNA of the CDR3: TGTGCCAGTACCACCTGGACAGGCAAGAGAAATGAGCAGTTCTTC. Encoded protein: CASTTWTGKRNEQFF.

The chain couples TRBV7-9 to TRBJ2-3, with TRBD2 matching over 11 bases. CDR3 length equals 16 residues. Germline CDR1 and CDR2: SEHNR and FQNEAQ (reference sequence). V shed 5 bases, J shed 6 bases, and the junction held 10 bases outside the gene matches. CDR3 loop: CASSPLLAGVADTQYF. The DNA of the CDR3 is TGTGCCAGCAGCCCCTTACTAGCGGGAGTGGCGGATACGCAGTATTTT.

The chain links TRBV5-1 to TRBJ2-2; D ambiguous. The germline gives CDR1 SGHRS, CDR2 YFSETQ. The V end was cut by 2 bases, the J end by 4 bases, with 15 bases between. The CDR3 is 16 amino acids. Here the CDR3 reads CASSLNPGSTTGELFF. DNA for the CDR3: TGCGCCAGCAGCTTAAACCCCGGGTCGACCACCGGGGAGCTGTTTTTT.

The genes are TRBV5-8 and TRBJ2-2; D possibly corresponds to TRBD2 (6 bases). This CDR3 has 15 amino acids. CDR1 is SGHTS, CDR2 YDEGEE, per germline. Trimming cost V 2 bases and J 2 bases, with 10 bases left between them. The CDR3: CASSFRGLNTGELFF. DNA for the CDR3: TGTGCCAGCAGCTTTCGGGGGTTAAACACCGGGGAGCTGTTTTTT.

The J gene is TRBJ2-1, the V gene TRBV29-1; a weak D match, TRBD1 (6 bases). Trimming removed 4 bases from V and 1 base from J, with 8 bases in between. CDR3 size: 13 residues. Looked up from germline, CDR1 is SQVTM and CDR2 is ANQGSEA. The CDR3 loop reads CSVAGVSYNEQFF. The CDR3 DNA reads as TGCAGCGTTGCAGGGGTTTCCTACAATGAGCAGTTCTTC.

For the CDR3, the DNA is TGTGCCAGTACCCCCCCATTTGAACAGTCTAACTATGGCTACACCTTC. Its protein product is CASTPPFEQSNYGYTF. The chain is built from TRBV19 and TRBJ1-2; D is unresolved. CDR1 and CDR2 (germline): LNHDA, SQIVND (reference sequence). Trimming stripped 7 bases from V and 0 bases from J, with 18 bases between. The CDR3 sequence is 16 residues long.

CDR3 in DNA: TGTGCCAGCAGGGGGGCAGTTGAAGCTTTCTTT. Its protein product is CASRGAVEAFF. The chain links TRBV6-5 to TRBJ1-1; D may be TRBD1 (6 bases). V was cut by 6 bases and J by 7 bases, with 9 bases left in between. CDR1 and CDR2 from the germline V gene are MNHEY and SVGAGI. The CDR3 totals 11 residues.

The rearrangement links TRBV10-3 to TRBJ1-1, with a possible D match to TRBD1 (6 bases). The CDR3 covers 16 residues. With 0 bases removed from V and 1 base from J, the gap between germline ends came to 12 bases. Germline V gives CDR1 ENHRY, CDR2 SYGVKD. CDR3 nucleotide sequence: TGTGCCATCAGTGAGTCCTTAGGGGGAGAGAACACTGAAGCTTTCTTT. Its translation: CAISESLGGENTEAFF.